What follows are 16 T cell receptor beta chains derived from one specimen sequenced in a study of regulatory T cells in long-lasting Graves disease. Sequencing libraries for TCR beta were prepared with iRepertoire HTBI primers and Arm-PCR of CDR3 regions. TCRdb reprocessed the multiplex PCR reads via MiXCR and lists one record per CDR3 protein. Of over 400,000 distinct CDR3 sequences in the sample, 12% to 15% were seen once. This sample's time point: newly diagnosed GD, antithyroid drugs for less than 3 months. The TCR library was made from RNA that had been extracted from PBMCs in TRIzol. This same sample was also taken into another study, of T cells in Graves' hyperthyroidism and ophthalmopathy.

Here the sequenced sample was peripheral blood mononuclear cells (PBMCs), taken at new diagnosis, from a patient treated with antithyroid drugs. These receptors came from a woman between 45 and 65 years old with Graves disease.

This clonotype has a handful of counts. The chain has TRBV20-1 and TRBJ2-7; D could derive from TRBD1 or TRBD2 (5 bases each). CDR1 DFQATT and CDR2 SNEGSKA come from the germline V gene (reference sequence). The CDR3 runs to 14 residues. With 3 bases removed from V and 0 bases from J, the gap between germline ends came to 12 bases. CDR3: CSASGGKASYEQYF. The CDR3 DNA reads TGCAGTGCTAGTGGGGGAAAGGCCTCCTACGAGCAGTACTTC.

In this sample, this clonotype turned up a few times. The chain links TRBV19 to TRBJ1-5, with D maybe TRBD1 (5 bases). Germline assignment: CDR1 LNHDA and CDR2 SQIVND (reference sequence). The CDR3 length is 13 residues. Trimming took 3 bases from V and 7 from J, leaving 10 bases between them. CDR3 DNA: TGTGCCAGTAGTATGGAGGGGTACCAGCCCCAGCATTTT. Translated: CASSMEGYQPQHF.

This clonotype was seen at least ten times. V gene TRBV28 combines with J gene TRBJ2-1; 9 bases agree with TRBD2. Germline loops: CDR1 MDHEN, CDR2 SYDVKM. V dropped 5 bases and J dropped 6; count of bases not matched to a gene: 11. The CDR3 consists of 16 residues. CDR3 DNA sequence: TGTGCCAGCAGTCCCAGGACTAGCGTTTTAGTCAATGAGCAGTTCTTC. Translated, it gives CASSPRTSVLVNEQFF.

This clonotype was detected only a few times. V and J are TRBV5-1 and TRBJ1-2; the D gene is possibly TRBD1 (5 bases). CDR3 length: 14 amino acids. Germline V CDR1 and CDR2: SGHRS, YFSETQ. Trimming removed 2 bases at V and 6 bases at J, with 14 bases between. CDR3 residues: CASSFGGTGDGYTF. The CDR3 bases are TGCGCCAGCAGCTTCGGGGGAACCGGGGATGGCTACACCTTC.

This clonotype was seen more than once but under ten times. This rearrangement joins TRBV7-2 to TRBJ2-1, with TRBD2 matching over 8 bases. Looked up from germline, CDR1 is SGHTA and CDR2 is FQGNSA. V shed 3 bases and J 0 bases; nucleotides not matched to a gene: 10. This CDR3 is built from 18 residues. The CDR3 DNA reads TGTGCCAGCAGCTTGCAGAGACTAGCGAGGAGCTCCTACAATGAGCAGTTCTTC. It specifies CASSLQRLARSSYNEQFF.

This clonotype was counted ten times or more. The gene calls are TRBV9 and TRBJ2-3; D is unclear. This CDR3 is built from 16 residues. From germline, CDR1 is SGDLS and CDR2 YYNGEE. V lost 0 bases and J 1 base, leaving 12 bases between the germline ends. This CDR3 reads CASSVGTSSRTDTQYF. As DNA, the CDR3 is TGTGCCAGCAGCGTAGGAACGTCTTCCCGCACAGATACGCAGTATTTT.

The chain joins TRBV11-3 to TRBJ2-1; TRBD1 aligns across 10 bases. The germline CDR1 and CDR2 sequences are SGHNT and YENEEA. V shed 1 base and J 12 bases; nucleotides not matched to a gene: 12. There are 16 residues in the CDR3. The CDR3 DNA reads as TGTGCCAGCAGCTTAGCTTTGGGACAGGGGAGGGTAACGCAGTTCTTC. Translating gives CASSLALGQGRVTQFF.

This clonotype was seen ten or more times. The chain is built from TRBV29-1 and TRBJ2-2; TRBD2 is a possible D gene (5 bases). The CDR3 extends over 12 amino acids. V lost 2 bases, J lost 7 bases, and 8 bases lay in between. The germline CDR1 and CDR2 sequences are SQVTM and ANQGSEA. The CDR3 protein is CSVESGGGELFF. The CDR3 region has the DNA TGCAGCGTTGAAAGCGGAGGCGGGGAGCTGTTTTTT.

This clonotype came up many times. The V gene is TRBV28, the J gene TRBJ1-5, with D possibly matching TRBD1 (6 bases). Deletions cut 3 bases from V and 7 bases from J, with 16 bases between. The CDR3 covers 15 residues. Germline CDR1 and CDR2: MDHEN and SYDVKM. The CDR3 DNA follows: TGTGCCAGCAGTTTGTACAGGGAGGTGGGGCAGCCCCAGCATTTT. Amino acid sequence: CASSLYREVGQPQHF.

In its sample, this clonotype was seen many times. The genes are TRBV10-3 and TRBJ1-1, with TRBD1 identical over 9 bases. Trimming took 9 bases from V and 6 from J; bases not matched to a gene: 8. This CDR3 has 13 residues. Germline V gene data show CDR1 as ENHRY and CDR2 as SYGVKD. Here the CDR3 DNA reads TGTGCCATAGGGGGTCGGACAGGGGCTGAAGCTTTCTTT. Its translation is CAIGGRTGAEAFF.

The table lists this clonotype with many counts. This CDR3 reads CASSSGQGEQYF. CDR3 DNA: TGTGCCAGCAGCTCGGGACAGGGCGAGCAGTACTTC. The V and J genes are TRBV5-4 and TRBJ2-7, with TRBD1 matching over 9 bases. Per germline, CDR1 SGHNT and CDR2 YYREEE (reference sequence). V trimming: 3 bases; J trimming: 6 bases; junction bases outside the gene matches: 1. There are 12 residues in the CDR3.

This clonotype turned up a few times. As DNA, the CDR3 is TGTGCCAGCCCACCCAGGGTGGGCACAGATACGCAGTATTTT. Translated, it gives CASPPRVGTDTQYF. This chain joins TRBV6-2 or TRBV6-3 and TRBJ2-3, with TRBD1 as a possible D gene (5 bases). The CDR3 is 14 residues long. Trimming cost V 8 bases and J 1 base, with 13 bases left between them. Germline CDR1 reads MNHEY; CDR2 reads SVGEGT.

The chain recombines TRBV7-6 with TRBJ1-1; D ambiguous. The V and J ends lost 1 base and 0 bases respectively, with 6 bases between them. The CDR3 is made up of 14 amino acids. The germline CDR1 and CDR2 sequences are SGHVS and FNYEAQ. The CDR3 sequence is CASSLDNLNTEAFF. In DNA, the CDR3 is TGTGCCAGCAGCTTAGATAATCTGAACACTGAAGCTTTCTTT.

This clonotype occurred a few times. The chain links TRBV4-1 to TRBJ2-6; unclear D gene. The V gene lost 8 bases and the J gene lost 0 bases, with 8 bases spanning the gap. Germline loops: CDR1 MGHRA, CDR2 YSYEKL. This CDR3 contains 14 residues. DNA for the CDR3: TGCGCCAGCGGACCGTCCTCTGGGGCCAACGTCCTGACTTTC. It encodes CASGPSSGANVLTF.

CDR3 sequence: CSVVGTGTSTSGNTIYF. The CDR3 nucleotides are TGCAGCGTTGTGGGGACAGGAACCTCGACCTCTGGAAACACCATATATTTT. The chain employs TRBV29-1 and TRBJ1-3, with TRBD1 matching over 8 bases. The J segment lost 0 bases and the V segment lost 4 bases, leaving 11 bases of the junction unmatched. The CDR3 is made up of 17 amino acids. The germline gives CDR1 SQVTM, CDR2 ANQGSEA.

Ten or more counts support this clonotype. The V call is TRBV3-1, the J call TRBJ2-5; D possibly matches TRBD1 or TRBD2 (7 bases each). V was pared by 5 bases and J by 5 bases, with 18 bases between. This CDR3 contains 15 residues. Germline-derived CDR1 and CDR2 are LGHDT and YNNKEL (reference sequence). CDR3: CASSSYQGGLETQYF. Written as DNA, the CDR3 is TGTGCCAGCAGCAGCTATCAGGGGGGGCTGGAGACCCAGTACTTC.